Below, 29 T cell receptor beta chains from the same sample are listed, as sequenced in a study of blood T cell repertoires in COVID-19. Generated by immunoSEQ multiplex PCR, the TCRdb table keeps only in-frame clones and is missing some. The data hold 100,000 to 150,000 clones, with 70% to 80% observed a single time. Sample: peripheral blood. All receptors derive from a human donor in a cohort sampled during active COVID-19.

V usage is TRBV30 and J usage is TRBJ2-5, with 9 positions matching TRBD1. Germline CDR1 and CDR2: GTSNPN and SVGIG (reference sequence). Trimming took 4 bases from V and 3 from J; bases not matched to a gene: 6. The CDR3 length is 14 residues. CDR3 sequence (DNA): TGTGCCTGGACACTGACAGGGGGGGAAGAGACCCAGTACTTC. Translated: CAWTLTGGEETQYF.

The V call is TRBV5-1, the J call TRBJ2-2; the match to TRBD2 covers 9 bases. In germline, CDR1 is SGHRS, CDR2 YFSETQ. The CDR3 runs 17 residues. The trim removed 4 bases at V and 4 bases at J, leaving 11 bases unmatched. CDR3 bases: TGCGCCAGCAGCACCGGTGTACTAGCGGGCCCCACCGGGGAGCTGTTTTTT. As protein: CASSTGVLAGPTGELFF. The full variable domain, with the rest looked up from reference TRBV5-1 and TRBJ2-2, is KAGVTQTPRYLIKTRGQQVTLSCSPISGHRSVSWYQQTPGQGLQFLFEYFSETQRNKGNFPGRFSGRQFSNSRSEMNVSTLELGDSALYLCASSTGVLAGPTGELFFGEGSRLTVL.

The rearrangement joins TRBV11-2 to TRBJ2-5, with 8 bases matching TRBD1. V trimming: 0 bases; J trimming: 3 bases; junction bases outside the gene matches: 6. The CDR3 contains 16 residues. Germline V gives CDR1 SGHAT, CDR2 FQNNGV. The CDR3 nucleotides read TGTGCCAGCAGCTTAGATCGACCAGGGGGCAAAGAGACCCAGTACTTC. Encoded protein: CASSLDRPGGKETQYF.

The chain uses TRBV18 and TRBJ1-5; D is unresolved. The CDR3 totals 15 residues. Trimming pared 1 base from V and 7 bases from J, leaving 14 bases between. From germline, CDR1 is KGHSH and CDR2 LQKENI. The chain's CDR3 is CASSPLRVAYQPQHF. The DNA of the CDR3 is TGTGCCAGCTCACCACTCCGGGTTGCCTACCAGCCCCAGCATTTT. Filled out from reference TRBV18 and TRBJ1-5, the complete variable domain reads NAGVMQNPRHLVRRRGQEARLRCSPMKGHSHVYWYRQLPEEGLKFMVYLQKENIIDESGMPKERFSAEFPKEGPSILRIQQVVRGDSAAYFCASSPLRVAYQPQHFGDGTRLSIL.

This clone was seen only once. This chain connects TRBV28 to TRBJ2-7, with 8 bases fitting TRBD1. CDR1 is MDHEN and CDR2 is SYDVKM in the germline V gene. This CDR3 has 17 residues. The ends lost 7 bases at V and 9 bases at J; junction bases unmatched: 23. The CDR3 nucleotides read TGTGCCAGCACCCCAGGGGGCGCTTTGAAAGCCCCTAACGGGCAGTACTTC. Protein product: CASTPGGALKAPNGQYF.

V is TRBV7-2 and J is TRBJ1-1; 7 bases map to TRBD1. The CDR3 runs to 15 residues. After removal of 5 bases from V and 4 bases from J, the junction contained 10 bases not matched to a gene. CDR1 is SGHTA, CDR2 FQGNSA, per germline. CDR3 region: CASSASFTGVTEAFF. The CDR3 DNA reads as TGTGCCAGCAGCGCCTCCTTTACAGGGGTCACTGAAGCTTTCTTT. The entire variable domain, with the rest obtained from reference TRBV7-2 and TRBJ1-1, is as follows: GAGVSQSPSNKVTEKGKDVELRCDPISGHTALYWYRQSLGQGLEFLIYFQGNSAPDKSGLPSDRFSAERTGGSVSTLTIQRTQQEDSAVYLCASSASFTGVTEAFFGQGTRLTVV.

The chain has TRBV6-2 or TRBV6-3 and TRBJ1-1, with D possibly being TRBD1 (5 bases). Deletions cut 6 bases from V and 3 bases from J, with 17 bases between. Looked up from germline, CDR1 is MNHEY and CDR2 is SVGEGT. The CDR3 totals 15 residues. The CDR3 DNA is TGTGCCAGCAGCTCTTCAGGGATAGGATACACTGAAGCTTTCTTT. Amino acid sequence: CASSSSGIGYTEAFF.

The V call is TRBV30, the J call TRBJ1-2, with TRBD1 as a possible D gene (6 bases). Germline V gives CDR1 GTSNPN, CDR2 SVGIG (reference sequence). This CDR3 is built from 13 residues. V lost 4 bases and J 0 bases, leaving 9 bases between the germline ends. The CDR3 DNA reads TGTGCCTGGACCAGGGGAGCTAACTATGGCTACACCTTC. It encodes CAWTRGANYGYTF.

The chain couples TRBV19 to TRBJ2-1; 15 positions match TRBD2. With V trimmed by 1 base and J by 8 bases, 0 bases remained unmatched. From germline, CDR1 is LNHDA and CDR2 SQIVND (reference sequence). The CDR3 is 15 amino acids. CDR3 in DNA: TGTGCCAGTAGTATAGGGACTAGCGGGAGGGATGAGCAGTTCTTC. Translating it yields CASSIGTSGRDEQFF.

The chain recombines TRBV6-1 with TRBJ2-5; D perhaps matches TRBD2 (5 bases). Trimming left V 3 bases short and J 3 bases short, with 11 bases between. CDR3 length: 14 residues. The germline V gene has CDR1 MNHNS and CDR2 SASEGT. The CDR3 region has the DNA TGTGCCAGCAGTGACACCGCGGGCAAAGAGACCCAGTACTTC. It codes for CASSDTAGKETQYF.

The chain combines TRBV29-1 with TRBJ2-1; 8 nucleotides align to TRBD1. The CDR3 is made up of 12 amino acids. The trim removed 7 bases at V and 7 bases at J, leaving 6 bases unmatched. Germline CDR1 and CDR2: SQVTM and ANQGSEA. DNA for the CDR3: TGCAGCGCCACGGACAGGGCAAATGAGCAGTTCTTC. As protein: CSATDRANEQFF.

The chain has TRBV12-3 or TRBV12-4 and TRBJ1-5, with 7 bases aligning to TRBD1. This CDR3 spans 12 amino acids. J gave up 6 bases and V 8 bases, and 4 bases lay outside the gene matches. CDR3 in DNA: TGTGCCAGCCAGGGGGAAGGTCAGCCCCAGCATTTT. Its protein product is CASQGEGQPQHF.

This chain uses TRBV7-2 with TRBJ1-5; 7 nucleotides agree with TRBD1. Unmatched junction bases numbered 10, after V lost 1 base and J lost 10 bases. The CDR3 is 15 amino acids. The germline V gene has CDR1 SGHTA and CDR2 FQGNSA. The CDR3 reads CASSLDPGGLGPQHF. The DNA for the CDR3 is TGTGCCAGCAGCTTAGATCCAGGGGGTCTAGGACCCCAGCATTTT.

The V gene is TRBV6-5, the J gene TRBJ2-7, with 8 nucleotides matching TRBD1. CDR1 is MNHEY and CDR2 is SVGAGI in the germline V gene. The CDR3 consists of 14 residues. Losses at the gene ends were 6 bases for V and 0 bases for J; bases not matched to a gene: 4. The CDR3 sequence: CASSDRGTSYEQYF. For the CDR3, the DNA is TGTGCCAGCAGCGACAGGGGAACCTCCTACGAGCAGTACTTC.

This chain uses TRBV11-3 with TRBJ2-3; D is possibly TRBD2 (5 bases). Trimming left V 4 bases short and J 4 bases short, with 12 bases between. Germline lookup yields CDR1 SGHNT and CDR2 YENEEA. The CDR3 runs to 14 residues. This CDR3 is CASSSPEEADTQYF. In DNA, the CDR3 is TGTGCCAGCAGCTCCCCTGAGGAGGCAGATACGCAGTATTTT.

This chain connects TRBV18 to TRBJ2-3, with D possibly TRBD2 on 5 matching bases. The V end lost 3 bases, the J end lost 0 bases, and 10 bases lay between the germline ends. This CDR3 has 15 amino acids. CDR1 KGHSH and CDR2 LQKENI come from the germline V gene. In DNA form, the CDR3 reads TGTGCCAGCTCACCTGGACTTACTAGCACAGATACGCAGTATTTT. This gives the protein CASSPGLTSTDTQYF.

The sample holds one count of this clone. This chain links TRBV19 with TRBJ1-1, with D possibly being TRBD1 (6 bases). Trimming removed 8 bases from V and 4 bases from J, with 20 bases in between. CDR3 length: 15 amino acids. Germline V gives CDR1 LNHDA, CDR2 SQIVND (reference sequence). As DNA, the CDR3 is TGTGCCAGTCGCCCAAATGGGGGCCGGGTCACTGAAGCTTTCTTT. This codes for CASRPNGGRVTEAFF.

This clone showed up just once. V is TRBV28 and J is TRBJ2-7, with 9 bases that match TRBD1. The junction had 5 bases not matched to a gene; V was cut back by 1 base and J by 7 bases. CDR1 is MDHEN, CDR2 SYDVKM, per germline. CDR3 size: 14 residues. The CDR3: CASSLSQGAREQYF. In nucleotides, the CDR3 is TGTGCCAGCAGTTTATCACAGGGGGCGAGGGAGCAGTACTTC.

The table lists this clone with a few counts. The chain carries TRBV27 and TRBJ1-5; perhaps TRBD1 as D (6 bases). CDR1 is MNHEY, CDR2 SMNVEV, per germline (reference sequence). V gave up 4 bases and J gave up 6 bases, with 10 bases separating them. This CDR3 spans 13 amino acids. The CDR3, as DNA: TGTGCCAGCAGTTCAGGGGACGGTCAGCCCCAGCATTTT. Amino acids: CASSSGDGQPQHF.

This chain uses TRBV28 with TRBJ1-2; the match to TRBD1 covers 9 bases. This CDR3 is 12 amino acids long. Germline V CDR1 and CDR2: MDHEN, SYDVKM. V trimming: 6 bases; J trimming: 6 bases; junction bases outside the gene matches: 2. Written as DNA, the CDR3 is TGTGCCAGCAGCCGGGACAGGGATGGCTACACCTTC. This gives the protein CASSRDRDGYTF.

CDR3 loop: CASSPQGGYTSYTF. The CDR3 DNA reads as TGTGCCAGCAGTCCCCAGGGGGGCTATACGAGCTACACCTTC. The rearrangement uses TRBV6-5 and TRBJ1-2; the match to TRBD1 covers 7 bases. V dropped 5 bases and J dropped 9; count of bases not matched to a gene: 12. CDR3 length: 14 amino acids. The V gene's germline CDR1 is MNHEY and CDR2 SVGAGI.

J is TRBJ2-1 and V is TRBV30; TRBD2 matches 10 bases. Germline V lookup: CDR1 GTSNPN, CDR2 SVGIG (reference sequence). This CDR3 contains 13 residues. V shed 0 bases and J 8 bases; nucleotides not matched to a gene: 1. The CDR3: CAWSVLAGYEQFF. The CDR3 nucleotides read TGTGCCTGGAGTGTACTAGCGGGATATGAGCAGTTCTTC.

The rearrangement links TRBV18 to TRBJ2-7, with D perhaps matching TRBD1 (5 bases). V lost 2 bases to trimming and J lost 9 bases, with 17 bases between them. The CDR3 extends over 14 amino acids. Germline CDR1 reads KGHSH; CDR2 reads LQKENI. This CDR3 is CASSPGHKSGGQYF. CDR3 nucleotide sequence: TGTGCCAGCTCACCAGGACACAAATCAGGCGGGCAGTACTTC.

This sequence joins TRBV9 and TRBJ2-2, with TRBD2 identical over 12 bases. The CDR3 length is 17 residues. The V gene's germline CDR1 is SGDLS and CDR2 YYNGEE. With 6 bases clipped from V and 8 bases from J, the junction kept 14 bases outside the gene matches. The CDR3 coding sequence is TGTGCCAGCACCGCCCGACCTAGCGGGGGGGTCGGAGGGGAGCTGTTTTTT. Protein product: CASTARPSGGVGGELFF.

The V call is TRBV27, the J call TRBJ2-3; D call uncertain. Germline V lookup: CDR1 MNHEY, CDR2 SMNVEV (reference sequence). This CDR3 has 16 residues. Trimming removed 5 bases from V and 1 base from J, with 16 bases in between. CDR3 DNA sequence: TGTGCCAGCAGTCCACTTTTTGCGAGCCGCACAGATACGCAGTATTTT. Translating gives CASSPLFASRTDTQYF.

The chain combines TRBV18 with TRBJ1-1; perhaps TRBD1 as D (6 bases). The CDR3 is 16 residues long. The ends were cut back, 1 base at V and 1 base at J, with 13 bases in the middle. Germline V gene lookup returns CDR1 KGHSH and CDR2 LQKENI. Here the CDR3 DNA reads TGTGCCAGCTCACCACGCGGGCGGGGGCCGAACACTGAAGCTTTCTTT. It yields the protein CASSPRGRGPNTEAFF.

The V and J genes are TRBV2 and TRBJ1-2; the D gene is possibly TRBD1 (6 bases). Germline CDR1 reads SNHLY; CDR2 reads FYNNEI. This CDR3 is built from 11 residues. V shed 8 bases and J shed 5 bases, with 9 bases lying between them. The CDR3 loop reads CASYGQYGYTF. CDR3 bases: TGTGCCAGCTATGGACAGTATGGCTACACCTTC.

The V gene is TRBV5-5, the J gene TRBJ2-6, with 9 bases lining up with TRBD2. Losses at the gene ends were 4 bases for V and 12 bases for J; bases not matched to a gene: 2. Looked up from germline, CDR1 is SGHKS and CDR2 is YYEKEE (reference sequence). The CDR3 has 12 residues. The CDR3 bases are TGTGCCAGCAGCCGCGGGGGGGGCGTCCTGACTTTC. This codes for CASSRGGGVLTF.

The V call is TRBV24-1, the J call TRBJ2-3; TRBD2 might be the D (5 bases). This CDR3 has 12 residues. The germline V gene has CDR1 KGHDR and CDR2 SFDVKD. Trimming left V 2 bases short and J 6 bases short, with 5 bases between. Here the CDR3 DNA reads TGTGCCACCAGTGATTCGGGGGATACGCAGTATTTT. Encoded protein: CATSDSGDTQYF.